This TCR beta chain was recorded in a study of blood T cell repertoires in COVID-19. Overall study: Collection of acute and convalescent COVID-19 samples took place in the United States, Italy and Spain. PBMCs, B-cell-depleted T cells, or T cells were the source of the cDNA or gDNA that made up the material.

The V segment lost 3 bases and the J segment 5 bases; nucleotides outside the gene matches: 8. The CDR3 runs 16 residues. The germline V gene encodes CDR1 SGDLS and CDR2 YYNGEE. Authors' methods: Counts of nucleated cells, estimated from reference gene primer amplification, were obtained. Here immunoSEQ multiplex PCR was the method, and the copy in TCRdb shows in-frame clones only, minus some. V, J and clone size derive from that table, while D and trimming were established from the DNA sequence. This table has 210,000 or so clones, under 95% appearing once. The chain links TRBV9 to TRBJ2-2; 9 bases match TRBD1. Material for sequencing was peripheral blood. The clonotype was recovered from a man younger than 45 with acute or convalescent COVID-19. DNA of the CDR3: TGTGCCAGCAGCGCCCCACAGGGGGCGGAGACCGGGGAGCTGTTTTTT. As protein: CASSAPQGAETGELFF.